This T cell receptor (beta chain) was profiled in a study of T-cell memory formation after mild COVID-19. After removal of 2 bases from V and 7 bases from J, the junction contained 6 bases not matched to a gene. The CDR3 is made up of 17 amino acids. Looked up from germline, CDR1 is SGHTA and CDR2 is FQGNSA. TCRdb reanalysed the 5' RACE reads using MiXCR and keeps one entry per CDR3 protein. Of roughly 320,000 distinct CDR3 sequences listed, 25% to 30% were seen once; the top ten hold around an eighth. The sample taken for sequencing was PBMCs or a T cell subset sorted from them (not recorded which). The origin of this receptor is an adult woman who had mild COVID-19 (a few samples of this study predate the infection). Cell type and time point are not known. The chain uses TRBV7-2 and TRBJ2-1; TRBD2 agrees at 15 bases. The CDR3 DNA follows: TGTGCCAGCAGCTTACGGACTAGCGGGGGGGCGCGGAATGAGCAGTTCTTC. This codes for CASSLRTSGGARNEQFF. The full variable domain, rest sourced from reference TRBV7-2 and TRBJ2-1, is GAGVSQSPSNKVTEKGKDVELRCDPISGHTALYWYRQSLGQGLEFLIYFQGNSAPDKSGLPSDRFSAERTGGSVSTLTIQRTQQEDSAVYLCASSLRTSGGARNEQFFGPGTRLTVL.